These 22 T cell receptor beta chains share one sample of origin, sequenced in a study of cytomegalovirus exposure and HLA in healthy donors (dated by TCRdb to about 2017). Library method: the immunoSEQ multiplex PCR assay. For the multiplex PCR, a mixture combining 60 forward primers for TCR Vbeta segments and 13 reverse primers for TCR Jbeta segments was used. Entries here come from immuneACCESS through TCRdb and include only in-frame sequences with V and J called. Some clones fail to appear in such tables; in the studies checked, an unresolved V gene covers under half of the shortfall, and the cause of the remainder is unknown. The sample table holds 99,000 or so clones, of which over 60% were seen once. Around 5% of the sample goes to the ten largest clones. Sequencing was performed on PBMCs. The receptors derive from a young woman in good health and CMV-seropositive.

The chain is built from TRBV6-4 and TRBJ1-1; D remains ambiguous. The CDR3 is 13 amino acids. Germline V gives CDR1 MRHNA, CDR2 SNTAGT. The germline V and J ends were trimmed by 5 bases and 0 bases, with 7 bases remaining between them. The CDR3 is CASSMRMNTEAFF. The CDR3 coding sequence is TGTGCCAGCAGTATGCGAATGAACACTGAAGCTTTCTTT.

The chain recombines TRBV5-1 with TRBJ2-5; tentative D call: TRBD1 (5 bases). Trimming cost V 4 bases and J 5 bases, with 18 bases left between them. This CDR3 is 15 amino acids long. CDR1 is SGHRS and CDR2 is YFSETQ in the germline V gene. The CDR3 region is CASSPDSGQGETQYF. The DNA of the CDR3 is TGCGCCAGCAGCCCGGATTCTGGACAAGGGGAGACCCAGTACTTC.

V and J are TRBV7-3 and TRBJ2-7; D is ambiguous. Germline V gene sequence: CDR1 SGHTA, CDR2 FQGTGA. This CDR3 spans 14 amino acids. Between the trimmed V and J ends, which lost 5 bases and 3 bases, there was a span of 14 bases. The CDR3 region has the DNA TGTGCCAGCAGCCCCGGCGCGGCCGGCTACGAGCAGTACTTC. Translated: CASSPGAAGYEQYF.

This clone has a single count. The chain couples TRBV7-3 to TRBJ2-1; TRBD2 might be the D (5 bases). The CDR3 length is 13 residues. The germline V gene encodes CDR1 SGHTA and CDR2 FQGTGA. Trimming removed 1 base from V and 8 bases from J, with 9 bases in between. The CDR3 coding sequence is TGTGCCAGCAGCTTAAGTGGCGGGTATGAGCAGTTCTTC. Its protein product is CASSLSGGYEQFF.

The rearrangement links TRBV25-1 to TRBJ2-2; TRBD2 might be the D (6 bases). V was pared by 6 bases and J by 0 bases, with 17 bases between. The CDR3 sequence is 17 residues long. Germline-derived CDR1 and CDR2 are MGHDK and SYGVNS. CDR3 loop: CASRHPSSETNTGELFF. CDR3 nucleotides: TGTGCCAGCAGACACCCATCTAGCGAAACGAACACCGGGGAGCTGTTTTTT.

The CDR3 DNA follows: TGCAGCGTCGGTGTAGCGGTGGGTGGGGATACGCAGTATTTT. It codes for CSVGVAVGGDTQYF. The chain links TRBV29-1 to TRBJ2-3, with a tentative D call TRBD2 (6 bases). Trimming cost V 6 bases and J 6 bases, with 19 bases left between them. Germline CDR1 and CDR2: SQVTM and ANQGSEA. The CDR3 runs to 14 residues.

The chain links TRBV5-6 to TRBJ2-5; D is possibly TRBD1 (6 bases). Trimming pared 0 bases from V and 4 bases from J, leaving 16 bases between. From germline, CDR1 is SGHDT and CDR2 YYEEEE. The CDR3 runs 16 residues. The CDR3 DNA reads TGTGCCAGCAGCTTGGTGGCGCTCGGACAGAGAGAGACCCAGTACTTC. Its translation: CASSLVALGQRETQYF.

The DNA of the CDR3 is TGTGCCAGTAGTGTGACAGGGGGCCTTAGCCAGCCCCAGCATTTT. It translates to CASSVTGGLSQPQHF. V is TRBV19 and J is TRBJ1-5, with TRBD1 identical over 10 bases. This CDR3 has 15 residues. V was pared by 5 bases and J by 7 bases, with 8 bases of the junction left unmatched. Germline V CDR1 and CDR2: LNHDA, SQIVND (reference sequence).

This clone came up a few times. This rearrangement joins TRBV19 to TRBJ2-7; TRBD1 is a possible D gene (6 bases). Trimming cost V 7 bases and J 3 bases, with 16 bases left between them. Germline V gene lookup returns CDR1 LNHDA and CDR2 SQIVND (reference sequence). The CDR3 length is 14 residues. The DNA of the CDR3 is TGTGCCAGTACCCCAGGGGCCGGGGTCTACGAGCAGTACTTC. Translated: CASTPGAGVYEQYF.

This clone was recorded a few times. V is TRBV19 and J is TRBJ2-3, with 7 bases that match TRBD2. The V segment lost 3 bases and the J segment 0 bases; nucleotides outside the gene matches: 3. Germline V gives CDR1 LNHDA, CDR2 SQIVND (reference sequence). The CDR3 spans 15 residues. As DNA, the CDR3 is TGTGCCAGTAGTATCCTAGCGGCTAGCACAGATACGCAGTATTTT. Residues: CASSILAASTDTQYF.

This clone was recorded only once. This rearrangement joins TRBV25-1 to TRBJ2-5, with D maybe TRBD2 (5 bases). The length of the CDR3 is 14 residues. V lost 4 bases, J lost 0 bases, and 9 bases lay in between. CDR1 and CDR2 from the germline V gene are MGHDK and SYGVNS. DNA of the CDR3: TGTGCCAGCAGTGCGAACGGGAACCAAGAGACCCAGTACTTC. Its translation is CASSANGNQETQYF.

This clone was detected only once. The rearrangement uses TRBV19 and TRBJ2-1; 16 nucleotides match TRBD2. CDR3 length equals 14 residues. In germline, CDR1 is LNHDA, CDR2 SQIVND (reference sequence). V was pared by 6 bases and J by 11 bases, with 4 bases of the junction left unmatched. The CDR3 reads CASSEGLAGGKQFF. CDR3 nucleotides: TGTGCCAGTAGCGAGGGACTAGCGGGAGGGAAGCAGTTCTTC.

The chain combines TRBV18 with TRBJ2-3; possibly TRBD1 for D (5 bases). Trimming took off 0 bases at V and 3 bases at J, with 13 bases between the two ends. The CDR3 sequence is 16 residues long. Germline CDR1 reads KGHSH; CDR2 reads LQKENI. CDR3 sequence (DNA): TGTGCCAGCTCACCACCGGCAGGGCAGGGAACAGATACGCAGTATTTT. This gives the protein CASSPPAGQGTDTQYF.

The rearrangement uses TRBV6-1 and TRBJ2-1; 9 bases map to TRBD1. Germline CDR1 and CDR2: MNHNS and SASEGT. V was clipped by 1 base and J by 3 bases; unmatched bases: 1. The length of the CDR3 is 15 residues. CDR3 in amino acids: CASSEETGGYNEQFF. CDR3 coding DNA: TGTGCCAGCAGTGAAGAGACAGGGGGCTACAATGAGCAGTTCTTC.

V gene TRBV11-2 combines with J gene TRBJ2-7; 7 bases agree with TRBD2. The CDR3 is made up of 18 amino acids. Germline-derived CDR1 and CDR2 are SGHAT and FQNNGV. Trimming took 1 base from V and 4 from J; bases not matched to a gene: 16. The CDR3 protein is CASSLGSGSGGGPYEQYF. The CDR3 bases are TGTGCCAGCAGCTTAGGATCGGGTAGTGGGGGAGGGCCATACGAGCAGTACTTC.

This clone was counted once. The chain carries TRBV6-1 and TRBJ1-3, with TRBD1 identical over 8 bases. V gave up 1 base and J gave up 0 bases; unmatched junction bases: 2. The CDR3 is 16 amino acids. Germline loops: CDR1 MNHNS, CDR2 SASEGT. The CDR3 sequence is CASSEGTGSSGNTIYF. In DNA, the CDR3 is TGTGCCAGCAGTGAAGGGACAGGGAGCTCTGGAAACACCATATATTTT.

This rearrangement joins TRBV28 to TRBJ2-6, with 9 bases matching TRBD1. Unmatched junction bases numbered 14, after V lost 4 bases and J lost 1 base. Germline V gives CDR1 MDHEN, CDR2 SYDVKM. There are 20 residues in the CDR3. The CDR3 loop reads CASSSAGTGIPLSGANVLTF. CDR3 in DNA: TGTGCCAGCAGTTCCGCCGGGACAGGGATTCCCCTTTCTGGGGCCAACGTCCTGACTTTC.

The CDR3 is CTPRGGTEAFF. The CDR3 nucleotides read TGCACCCCGCGCGGGGGCACTGAAGCTTTCTTT. The chain joins TRBV20-1 to TRBJ1-1; maybe TRBD1 (5 bases). CDR3 length: 11 residues. Germline CDR1 is DFQATT and CDR2 is SNEGSKA (reference sequence).

The chain combines TRBV11-1 with TRBJ2-1, with a tentative D call TRBD1 (6 bases). The germline V and J ends were trimmed by 4 bases and 6 bases, with 28 bases remaining between them. The CDR3 has 19 residues. Germline CDR1 reads SGHAT; CDR2 reads FQDESV (reference sequence). The CDR3 protein is CASSSTPPSQGGMSNEQFF. CDR3 DNA: TGTGCCAGCAGCTCAACCCCTCCGTCCCAAGGGGGTATGAGCAATGAGCAGTTCTTC. The full variable domain, in which reference TRBV11-1 and TRBJ2-1 provide the parts outside the CDR3, is EAEVAQSPRYKITEKSQAVAFWCDPISGHATLYWYRQILGQGPELLVQFQDESVVDDSQLPKDRFSAERLKGVDSTLKIQPAELGDSAMYLCASSSTPPSQGGMSNEQFFGPGTRLTVL.

The J gene is TRBJ1-1, the V gene TRBV29-1, with D perhaps matching TRBD1 (6 bases). Germline V gene lookup returns CDR1 SQVTM and CDR2 ANQGSEA. The V and J ends lost 5 bases and 4 bases respectively, with 11 bases between them. The CDR3 runs to 12 residues. CDR3 region: CSVQGQSTEAFF. CDR3 nucleotide sequence: TGCAGCGTTCAGGGACAAAGCACTGAAGCTTTCTTT.

The chain employs TRBV5-6 and TRBJ2-2; 8 bases agree with TRBD2. This CDR3 region has 15 residues. Looked up from germline, CDR1 is SGHDT and CDR2 is YYEEEE. The J segment lost 4 bases and the V segment lost 2 bases, leaving 4 bases of the junction unmatched. The CDR3 DNA follows: TGTGCCAGCAGCTTCTTTCGGGAGGGCACCGGGGAGCTGTTTTTT. As protein: CASSFFREGTGELFF.

The count of this clone is one. The chain recombines TRBV6-1 with TRBJ1-6; no clear D. CDR1 and CDR2 from the germline V gene are MNHNS and SASEGT. This CDR3 is built from 16 residues. The V gene lost 3 bases and the J gene lost 1 base, with 10 bases spanning the gap. CDR3 nucleotide sequence: TGTGCCAGCAGTGACCCCCTTAGTTCCTATAATTCACCCCTCCACTTT. This sequence encodes CASSDPLSSYNSPLHF.